This TCR beta chain was profiled in a study of cytomegalovirus exposure and HLA in healthy donors. Regarding the study as a whole: In an earlier analysis, about 87% or about 30%: the productive usage of most TCR beta V segments.

CDR1 is LNHDA and CDR2 is SQIVND in the germline V gene (reference sequence). This CDR3 spans 14 amino acids. The V gene lost 10 bases and the J gene lost 6 bases, with 22 bases spanning the gap. About this clone itself: Its target is not known.

The PCR contained 60 Vbeta and 13 Jbeta primers. This table comes from immunoSEQ multiplex PCR, and its TCRdb copy is limited to in-frame clones, with some not included. Seen here are tens of thousands of clones, 60% to 80% observed once, and the top ten hold 4% to 5.5%. The clonotype comes from a male donor in good health and CMV-seropositive. The specimen sequenced was PBMCs. The chain combines TRBV19 with TRBJ2-7, with D perhaps TRBD2 (6 bases). The CDR3 DNA reads as TGTGCCACTAGAGGGACTCCCCTTGTCGGCGAGCAGTACTTC. This gives the protein CATRGTPLVGEQYF.